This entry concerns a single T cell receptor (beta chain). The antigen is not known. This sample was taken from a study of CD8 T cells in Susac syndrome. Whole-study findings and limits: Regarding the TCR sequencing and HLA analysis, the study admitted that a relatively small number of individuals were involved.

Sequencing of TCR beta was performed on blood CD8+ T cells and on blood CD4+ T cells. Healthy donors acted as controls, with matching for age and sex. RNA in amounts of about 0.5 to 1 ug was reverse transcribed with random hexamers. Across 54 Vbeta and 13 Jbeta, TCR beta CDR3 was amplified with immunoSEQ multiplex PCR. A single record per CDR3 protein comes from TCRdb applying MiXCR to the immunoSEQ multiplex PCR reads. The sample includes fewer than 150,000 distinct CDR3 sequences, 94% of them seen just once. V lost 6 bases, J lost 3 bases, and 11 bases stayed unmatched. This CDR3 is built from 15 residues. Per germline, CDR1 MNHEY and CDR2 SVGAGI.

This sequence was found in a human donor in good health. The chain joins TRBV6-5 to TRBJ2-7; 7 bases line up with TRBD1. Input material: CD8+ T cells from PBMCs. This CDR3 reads CASRTLQGLYYEQYF. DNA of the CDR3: TGTGCCAGCAGAACCCTACAGGGGTTATACTACGAGCAGTACTTC.